The 13 T cell receptor beta chains below were found in one sample sequenced in a study of long-term antiretroviral therapy in people with HIV. It was version v3.0 of the immunoSEQ assay that was run at survey level. Method: immunoSEQ multiplex PCR; TCRdb's copy keeps in-frame clones and lacks some. The data contain approximately 30,000 clones, 80% to 85% of them singletons. The source material was unsorted PBMCs, sampled 0.4 years after starting antiretroviral therapy. The origin of the receptors is a man aged 18 to 30 with HIV.

This chain joins TRBV5-4 and TRBJ2-7, with a possible D match to TRBD1 (5 bases). Trimming pared 0 bases from V and 7 bases from J, leaving 11 bases between. CDR3 size: 13 residues. Germline V gene sequence: CDR1 SGHNT, CDR2 YYREEE (reference sequence). In nucleotides, the CDR3 is TGTGCCAGCAGCTTGGCCTACTCAGGGGAGCAGTACTTC. It yields the protein CASSLAYSGEQYF.

The chain employs TRBV25-1 and TRBJ2-7, with 11 nucleotides matching TRBD1. V shed 2 bases and J 4 bases; nucleotides not matched to a gene: 1. Germline CDR1 MGHDK, CDR2 SYGVNS. This CDR3 spans 14 amino acids. The CDR3 is CASSEGQGAYEQYF. Written as DNA, the CDR3 is TGTGCCAGCAGTGAAGGACAGGGGGCTTACGAGCAGTACTTC.

V is TRBV9 and J is TRBJ2-1; perhaps D is TRBD1 or TRBD2 (7 bases each). Germline V gives CDR1 SGDLS, CDR2 YYNGEE. Trimming took 4 bases from V and 8 from J, leaving 16 bases between them. This CDR3 contains 14 residues. The CDR3 DNA sequence: TGTGCCAGCAGCCCGAGGGACAGCGGGGATGAGCAGTTCTTC. Translation: CASSPRDSGDEQFF. Variable domain in full (rest from reference TRBV9 and TRBJ2-1): DSGVTQTPKHLITATGQRVTLRCSPRSGDLSVYWYQQSLDQGLQFLIQYYNGEERAKGNILERFSAQQFPDLHSELNLSSLELGDSALYFCASSPRDSGDEQFFGPGTRLTVL.

The gene calls are TRBV19 and TRBJ1-1; 7 bases agree with TRBD1. The germline CDR1 and CDR2 sequences are LNHDA and SQIVND (reference sequence). The CDR3 runs to 17 residues. V shed 3 bases, J shed 5 bases, and the junction held 15 bases outside the gene matches. For the CDR3, the DNA is TGTGCCAGTAGTATTATGGGTGCTGACAGGGCATATACTGAAGCTTTCTTT. Translating gives CASSIMGADRAYTEAFF.

The chain combines TRBV6-5 with TRBJ2-7, with 7 nucleotides matching TRBD1. Losses at the gene ends were 6 bases for V and 2 bases for J; bases not matched to a gene: 7. The CDR3 is made up of 14 amino acids. The germline V gene has CDR1 MNHEY and CDR2 SVGAGI. The CDR3 spells CASSATGPAYEQYF. CDR3 in DNA: TGTGCCAGCAGCGCGACAGGGCCCGCCTACGAGCAGTACTTC.

The count of this clone is one. V gene TRBV4-2 combines with J gene TRBJ1-2, with a possible D match to TRBD1 (6 bases). The CDR3 contains 15 residues. V shed 0 bases and J shed 4 bases, with 12 bases lying between them. CDR1 and CDR2 from the germline V gene are LGHNA and YNFKEQ. The DNA of the CDR3 is TGTGCCAGCAGCCAAGAATTCGTGGACAGCTATGGCTACACCTTC. It specifies CASSQEFVDSYGYTF.

The chain joins TRBV7-8 to TRBJ1-4, with D perhaps matching TRBD1 (6 bases). Deletions cut 6 bases from V and 6 bases from J, with 23 bases between. Germline values: CDR1 SGHVS, CDR2 FQNEAQ. This CDR3 has 17 amino acids. The CDR3 is CASSHGEQGIWDEKLFF. CDR3 sequence (DNA): TGTGCCAGCAGTCACGGGGAGCAGGGGATTTGGGATGAAAAACTGTTTTTT.

The V call is TRBV11-2, the J call TRBJ2-5, with D perhaps TRBD1 (5 bases). The CDR3 contains 19 residues. V lost 2 bases to trimming and J lost 3 bases, with 25 bases between them. Germline V gene sequence: CDR1 SGHAT, CDR2 FQNNGV. The CDR3 region is CASSLFRALNGFAEETQYF. The CDR3 coding sequence is TGTGCCAGCAGCTTATTCAGGGCCTTGAACGGATTCGCCGAAGAGACCCAGTACTTC. Full variable domain (remainder filled in from reference TRBV11-2 and TRBJ2-5): EAGVAQSPRYKIIEKRQSVAFWCNPISGHATLYWYQQILGQGPKLLIQFQNNGVVDDSQLPKDRFSAERLKGVDSTLKIQPAKLEDSAVYLCASSLFRALNGFAEETQYFGPGTRLLVL.

The chain links TRBV19 to TRBJ2-1; D not certain. CDR3 size: 15 residues. V lost 5 bases and J 0 bases, leaving 11 bases between the germline ends. CDR1 is LNHDA and CDR2 is SQIVND in the germline V gene (reference sequence). The CDR3 here is CASSALPSSYNEQFF. The DNA for the CDR3 is TGTGCCAGTAGTGCCCTACCGAGCTCCTACAATGAGCAGTTCTTC.

The chain carries TRBV7-9 and TRBJ2-1; TRBD2 is a possible D gene (6 bases). The CDR3 loop spans 14 amino acids. Trimming pared 1 base from V and 7 bases from J, leaving 11 bases between. CDR1 is SEHNR, CDR2 FQNEAQ, per germline (reference sequence). The CDR3, as DNA: TGTGCCAGCAGCTTAGTCTCAGGGAGGAATGAGCAGTTCTTC. Encoded protein: CASSLVSGRNEQFF. Full variable domain (outside the CDR3, taken from reference TRBV7-9 and TRBJ2-1): DTGVSQNPRHKITKRGQNVTFRCDPISEHNRLYWYRQTLGQGPEFLTYFQNEAQLEKSRLLSDRFSAERPKGSFSTLEIQRTEQGDSAMYLCASSLVSGRNEQFFGPGTRLTVL.

This chain links TRBV29-1 with TRBJ2-7; TRBD2 is a possible D gene (5 bases). Germline loops: CDR1 SQVTM, CDR2 ANQGSEA. Deletions cut 1 base from V and 4 bases from J, with 8 bases between. The CDR3 extends over 12 amino acids. DNA of the CDR3: TGCAGCGTTGAAGGGGAGCGGTACGAGCAGTACTTC. It codes for CSVEGERYEQYF.

This sequence joins TRBV27 and TRBJ2-1; 14 bases match TRBD2. Germline V gene data show CDR1 as MNHEY and CDR2 as SMNVEV (reference sequence). The CDR3 has 15 amino acids. With 7 bases clipped from V and 7 bases from J, the junction kept 6 bases outside the gene matches. CDR3 amino acids: CASTWGTSGRNEQFF. CDR3 sequence (DNA): TGTGCCAGCACCTGGGGGACTAGCGGGAGAAATGAGCAGTTCTTC.

The chain joins TRBV27 to TRBJ1-4, with 7 positions matching TRBD1. J lost 7 bases, V lost 3 bases, and 5 bases had no gene match. CDR1 is MNHEY and CDR2 is SMNVEV in the germline V gene (reference sequence). The CDR3 is 14 amino acids. The CDR3 loop is CASSLAGGSEKLFF. DNA of the CDR3: TGTGCCAGCAGTTTGGCAGGGGGATCTGAAAAACTGTTTTTT.